Listed below are T cell receptor beta chains from one sample, sequenced in a study of shared clonotypes between healthy human individuals. Sequencing was performed with immunoSEQ multiplex PCR; in TCRdb, only in-frame clones are kept and a portion is missing. The sample holds over 2 million clones, about 95% seen once. Sample: naive CD8+ T cells sorted from blood. Receptors originate from a man aged 18 to 30 in good health. The CDR3 runs from the conserved cysteine through the conserved F or W. Fields, in order: V gene, CDR3 length, clone size, J gene, D gene, CDR3 DNA, CDR3 protein. The D gene is left open where the match is weak. The listing skips clone size in some rows; elsewhere it reads once, few, many or a size class.

v_gene: TRBV19; len: 17; abundance: NA; j_gene: TRBJ2-7; d_gene: NA; CDR3nt: TGTGCCAGTAGTATGGGTAGGAGGGCAGCTCTAGGGTGGGAGCAGTACTTC; CDR3aa: CASSMGRRAALGWEQYF
v_gene: TRBV4-1; len: 19; abundance: NA; j_gene: TRBJ2-7; d_gene: NA; CDR3nt: TGCGCCAGCAGCCAAGATTCCGTTGACAGGTATGGGGCGGACTACGAGCAGTACTTC; CDR3aa: CASSQDSVDRYGADYEQYF
v_gene: TRBV9; len: 13; abundance: NA; j_gene: TRBJ2-2; d_gene: NA; CDR3nt: TGTGCCAGCAGCGACAGGGATGCCGGGGAGCTGTTTTTT; CDR3aa: CASSDRDAGELFF
v_gene: TRBV28; len: 18; abundance: NA; j_gene: TRBJ2-3; d_gene: NA; CDR3nt: TGTGCCAGCAGTTTACTCAACGGGACATTTTCTAGCACAGATACGCAGTATTTT; CDR3aa: CASSLLNGTFSSTDTQYF
v_gene: TRBV25-1; len: 14; abundance: NA; j_gene: TRBJ1-2; d_gene: NA; CDR3nt: TGTGCCAGCAGTGGTTACAGGGAGCCCTTTGGCTACACCTTC; CDR3aa: CASSGYREPFGYTF
v_gene: TRBV7-6; len: 14; abundance: NA; j_gene: TRBJ2-5; d_gene: NA; CDR3nt: TGTGCCAGCAGCTTAGACAGGTCCGTAGAGACCCAGTACTTC; CDR3aa: CASSLDRSVETQYF
v_gene: TRBV4-3; len: 15; abundance: NA; j_gene: TRBJ2-1; d_gene: NA; CDR3nt: TGCGCCAGCAGCCAAGAAGGGTGGTCAGGCGATGAGCAGTTCTTC; CDR3aa: CASSQEGWSGDEQFF
v_gene: TRBV5-4; len: 14; abundance: NA; j_gene: TRBJ2-3; d_gene: NA; CDR3nt: TGTGCCAGCACCTTAGCGGTTAACCCAGATACGCAGTATTTT; CDR3aa: CASTLAVNPDTQYF
v_gene: TRBV6-5; len: 14; abundance: NA; j_gene: TRBJ2-7; d_gene: NA; CDR3nt: TGTGCCAGCAGTTACGGGGAGTCGGGCTACGAGCAGTACTTC; CDR3aa: CASSYGESGYEQYF
v_gene: TRBV15; len: 17; abundance: NA; j_gene: TRBJ2-1; d_gene: TRBD2; CDR3nt: TGTGCCAGCTCCGGGACTAGCGGGGGCCCCTCCTACAATGAGCAGTTCTTC; CDR3aa: CASSGTSGGPSYNEQFF
v_gene: TRBV18; len: 15; abundance: NA; j_gene: TRBJ2-3; d_gene: NA; CDR3nt: TGTGCCAGCTCACCAGTCCCCGGCGATCCAGATACGCAGTATTTT; CDR3aa: CASSPVPGDPDTQYF
v_gene: TRBV19; len: 13; abundance: NA; j_gene: TRBJ1-1; d_gene: NA; CDR3nt: TGTGCCAGCTCTGCCGGGGTGAACACTGAAGCTTTCTTT; CDR3aa: CASSAGVNTEAFF
v_gene: TRBV11-2; len: 16; abundance: NA; j_gene: TRBJ2-7; d_gene: NA; CDR3nt: TGTGCCAGCAGCTTAGTTCAAACGGACAGTTTCTACGAGCAGTACTTC; CDR3aa: CASSLVQTDSFYEQYF
v_gene: TRBV6-6; len: 16; abundance: NA; j_gene: TRBJ2-7; d_gene: TRBD1; CDR3nt: TGTGCCAGCAGTTACTCGACGGACAGGACCTCCTACGAGCAGTACTTC; CDR3aa: CASSYSTDRTSYEQYF
v_gene: TRBV27; len: 14; abundance: NA; j_gene: TRBJ2-1; d_gene: TRBD2; CDR3nt: TGTGCCAGCAGCCTTAGCGGGCGTTACAATGAGCAGTTCTTC; CDR3aa: CASSLSGRYNEQFF
v_gene: TRBV27; len: 17; abundance: NA; j_gene: TRBJ2-3; d_gene: TRBD2; CDR3nt: TGTGCCACCAAACTAGCGGGAGGGCCTTACTACACAGATACGCAGTATTTT; CDR3aa: CATKLAGGPYYTDTQYF
v_gene: TRBV11-3; len: 18; abundance: NA; j_gene: TRBJ1-1; d_gene: TRBD1; CDR3nt: TGTGCCAGCAGCCGACCGCTTGGGAGGGGGCGAGGGAACACTGAAGCTTTCTTT; CDR3aa: CASSRPLGRGRGNTEAFF
v_gene: TRBV13; len: 16; abundance: NA; j_gene: TRBJ2-7; d_gene: TRBD2; CDR3nt: TGTGCCAGCAGCATTGGACTAGCGGAACACTCCTACGAGCAGTACTTC; CDR3aa: CASSIGLAEHSYEQYF
v_gene: TRBV29-1; len: 14; abundance: once; j_gene: TRBJ2-1; d_gene: TRBD2; CDR3nt: TGCAGCACACCGACTAGCGGGGGGTCGAATGAGCAGTTCTTC; CDR3aa: CSTPTSGGSNEQFF
v_gene: TRBV7-9; len: 16; abundance: NA; j_gene: TRBJ2-1; d_gene: NA; CDR3nt: TGTGCCAGCAGTCCCATAGCGGACTGGATCTACAATGAGCAGTTCTTC; CDR3aa: CASSPIADWIYNEQFF
v_gene: TRBV11-3; len: 15; abundance: once; j_gene: TRBJ2-1; d_gene: TRBD2; CDR3nt: TGTGCCAGCAGCCCCGGACTAGCGGGAGGCCCGGGGCAGTTCTTC; CDR3aa: CASSPGLAGGPGQFF
v_gene: TRBV6-5; len: 15; abundance: NA; j_gene: TRBJ2-1; d_gene: TRBD2; CDR3nt: TGTGCCAGCAGAACCGGACTAGGGCCCTACAATGAGCAGTTCTTC; CDR3aa: CASRTGLGPYNEQFF
v_gene: TRBV7-9; len: 14; abundance: NA; j_gene: TRBJ1-3; d_gene: NA; CDR3nt: TGTGCCAGCAGCTTAGAAGTAGGAGGAAACACCATATATTTT; CDR3aa: CASSLEVGGNTIYF
v_gene: TRBV28; len: 12; abundance: NA; j_gene: TRBJ2-7; d_gene: NA; CDR3nt: TGTGCCAGCAGTGACGGGGCCTACGAGCAGTACTTC; CDR3aa: CASSDGAYEQYF
v_gene: TRBV21-1; len: 17; abundance: NA; j_gene: TRBJ1-1; d_gene: NA; CDR3nt: TGTGCCAGCAGCAAAGCGCTTTACGACAGGGGAGGCACTGAAGCTTTCTTT; CDR3aa: CASSKALYDRGGTEAFF
v_gene: TRBV27; len: 13; abundance: NA; j_gene: TRBJ2-3; d_gene: NA; CDR3nt: TGTGCCAGCAGCATAGGGGGGCCAGATACGCAGTATTTT; CDR3aa: CASSIGGPDTQYF
v_gene: TRBV5-6; len: 16; abundance: NA; j_gene: TRBJ2-1; d_gene: TRBD2; CDR3nt: TGTGCCAGCAGCTGGGAACTAGCGGGGCTCTACAATGAGCAGTTCTTC; CDR3aa: CASSWELAGLYNEQFF
v_gene: TRBV4-1; len: 18; abundance: NA; j_gene: TRBJ2-2; d_gene: NA; CDR3nt: TGCGCCAGCAGCCAAGTACTGGGGGGTGAGGGAAACACCGGGGAGCTGTTTTTT; CDR3aa: CASSQVLGGEGNTGELFF
v_gene: TRBV4-1; len: 17; abundance: NA; j_gene: TRBJ1-6; d_gene: NA; CDR3nt: TGCGCCAGCAGCCAAGATCGGGGGGGAGAAGGGAATTCACCCCTCCACTTT; CDR3aa: CASSQDRGGEGNSPLHF
v_gene: TRBV5-1; len: 14; abundance: NA; j_gene: TRBJ2-7; d_gene: NA; CDR3nt: TGCGCCAGCAGCTTGGTACAGGACTCCTACGAGCAGTACTTC; CDR3aa: CASSLVQDSYEQYF
v_gene: TRBV7-2; len: 17; abundance: NA; j_gene: TRBJ2-7; d_gene: TRBD2; CDR3nt: TGTGCCAGCAGCTTAGAGGCCGGGAGGGCATCGAACTACGAGCAGTACTTC; CDR3aa: CASSLEAGRASNYEQYF
v_gene: TRBV9; len: 17; abundance: NA; j_gene: TRBJ2-1; d_gene: NA; CDR3nt: TGTGCCAGCAGCCTCCGCCCGGGCGCTAGCTCCTACAATGAGCAGTTCTTC; CDR3aa: CASSLRPGASSYNEQFF
v_gene: TRBV27; len: 16; abundance: NA; j_gene: TRBJ2-3; d_gene: TRBD2; CDR3nt: TGTGCCAGCAGTTTGCTAGCGGGAGGGTTGGCAGATACGCAGTATTTT; CDR3aa: CASSLLAGGLADTQYF
v_gene: TRBV4-3; len: 17; abundance: NA; j_gene: TRBJ2-7; d_gene: TRBD2; CDR3nt: TGCGCCAGCAGCCAAGAAATTGGGACTAGCGGGAGCTACGAGCAGTACTTC; CDR3aa: CASSQEIGTSGSYEQYF
v_gene: TRBV29-1; len: 14; abundance: NA; j_gene: TRBJ1-2; d_gene: NA; CDR3nt: TGCAGCGTCCGGACAGCGAAAGCTAACTATGGCTACACCTTC; CDR3aa: CSVRTAKANYGYTF
v_gene: TRBV19; len: 16; abundance: NA; j_gene: TRBJ1-1; d_gene: NA; CDR3nt: TGTGCCAGTAGTATAGCGGTCCGGCCTTTGAACACTGAAGCTTTCTTT; CDR3aa: CASSIAVRPLNTEAFF
v_gene: TRBV4-3; len: 17; abundance: once; j_gene: TRBJ1-5; d_gene: NA; CDR3nt: TGCGCCAGCAGCCAAGATCAATCATCCAGGGGAAATCAGCCCCAGCATTTT; CDR3aa: CASSQDQSSRGNQPQHF
v_gene: TRBV27; len: 13; abundance: NA; j_gene: TRBJ2-4; d_gene: TRBD2; CDR3nt: TGTGCCAGTTCCGGGACTAGTCTAAACATTCAGTACTTC; CDR3aa: CASSGTSLNIQYF
v_gene: TRBV7-9; len: 16; abundance: NA; j_gene: TRBJ2-1; d_gene: NA; CDR3nt: TGTGCCAGCAGCTTCCCTCCCTTATTGGCTCACAATGAGCAGTTCTTC; CDR3aa: CASSFPPLLAHNEQFF
v_gene: TRBV7-9; len: 15; abundance: NA; j_gene: TRBJ1-4; d_gene: TRBD1; CDR3nt: TGTGCCAGCAGCATACGACAGGGGGCGAATGAAAAACTGTTTTTT; CDR3aa: CASSIRQGANEKLFF
v_gene: TRBV6-1; len: 14; abundance: NA; j_gene: TRBJ1-1; d_gene: NA; CDR3nt: TGTGCCAGCAGTGAAGTGTCCGAGGCCACTGAAGCTTTCTTT; CDR3aa: CASSEVSEATEAFF
v_gene: TRBV29-1; len: 14; abundance: NA; j_gene: TRBJ1-2; d_gene: NA; CDR3nt: TGCAGCGTTGAAGATTTTGGCACGGGCGGTGGCTACACCTTC; CDR3aa: CSVEDFGTGGGYTF
v_gene: TRBV27; len: 16; abundance: once; j_gene: TRBJ2-2; d_gene: TRBD1; CDR3nt: TGTGCCAGCAGTTCGCAGGGGGTGGAGACCACCGGGGAGCTGTTTTTT; CDR3aa: CASSSQGVETTGELFF
v_gene: TRBV27; len: 14; abundance: NA; j_gene: TRBJ1-5; d_gene: NA; CDR3nt: TGTGCCAGCAGTTACACTGGGGGGAATCAGCCCCAGCATTTT; CDR3aa: CASSYTGGNQPQHF
v_gene: TRBV10-3; len: 12; abundance: NA; j_gene: TRBJ2-5; d_gene: NA; CDR3nt: TGTGCCATTGGGACGCTCCAAGAGACCCAGTACTTC; CDR3aa: CAIGTLQETQYF
v_gene: TRBV27; len: 18; abundance: NA; j_gene: TRBJ1-4; d_gene: TRBD1; CDR3nt: TGTGCCAGCACTCTAGAAGGGACAGGGATGACAACTAATGAAAAACTGTTTTTT; CDR3aa: CASTLEGTGMTTNEKLFF